The 14 T cell receptor beta chains below come from one sample, sequenced in a study of T cell changes during pregnancy in multiple sclerosis. Only in-frame clones appear in the TCRdb table, and some are missing; sequencing was by immunoSEQ multiplex PCR. Of tens of thousands of clones in the sample, under 95% were seen once. The sample was CD8+ T cells from peripheral blood mononuclear cells, taken before pregnancy. These receptors were obtained from a female donor with multiple sclerosis, enrolled in a pregnancy study.

The chain recombines TRBV9 with TRBJ1-2, with TRBD1 matching 8 bases. The CDR3 has 13 residues. V was pared by 3 bases and J by 4 bases, with 2 bases of the junction left unmatched. Per germline, CDR1 SGDLS and CDR2 YYNGEE. The CDR3 DNA follows: TGTGCCAGCAGCGGAACAGGGGGCTATGGCTACACCTTC. This gives the protein CASSGTGGYGYTF.

This rearrangement joins TRBV4-3 to TRBJ1-1; D may be TRBD1 (6 bases). Germline V gene data show CDR1 as LGHNA and CDR2 as YSLEER. The length of the CDR3 is 13 residues. The ends were cut back, 2 bases at V and 8 bases at J, with 12 bases in the middle. The CDR3 nucleotides are TGCGCCAGCAGCCAATACAGGGTTAGCGAAGCTTTCTTT. This gives the protein CASSQYRVSEAFF.

The genes are TRBV9 and TRBJ2-3, with 8 bases lining up with TRBD2. Germline-derived CDR1 and CDR2 are SGDLS and YYNGEE. With V trimmed by 3 bases and J by 1 base, 7 bases remained unmatched. This CDR3 has 16 amino acids. CDR3 in amino acids: CASSAGRGGRTDTQYF. The CDR3 DNA reads as TGTGCCAGCAGCGCAGGACGGGGGGGCCGCACAGATACGCAGTATTTT.

The chain joins TRBV7-9 to TRBJ2-2; 8 positions agree with TRBD1. Germline-derived CDR1 and CDR2 are SEHNR and FQNEAQ (reference sequence). The CDR3 spans 15 residues. V was clipped by 5 bases and J by 6 bases; unmatched bases: 8. The CDR3: CASSPRQGPAGELFF. The DNA of the CDR3 is TGTGCCAGCAGCCCCCGACAGGGGCCCGCCGGGGAGCTGTTTTTT.

Only one count was recorded for this clone. Here the CDR3 reads CASSFLTGSGSPLHF. The CDR3 bases are TGTGCCAGCAGCTTCTTAACAGGGAGCGGTTCACCCCTCCACTTT. The chain combines TRBV7-9 with TRBJ1-6, with a possible D match to TRBD1 (6 bases). Germline-derived CDR1 and CDR2 are SEHNR and FQNEAQ (reference sequence). The V end lost 3 bases, the J end lost 9 bases, and 15 bases lay between the germline ends. The CDR3 extends over 15 amino acids.

The chain has TRBV9 and TRBJ1-2, with 7 bases aligning to TRBD1. CDR1 is SGDLS, CDR2 YYNGEE, per germline. Trimming removed 3 bases from V and 2 bases from J; junction bases left unmatched: 10. The CDR3 length is 16 residues. The CDR3 region has the DNA TGTGCCAGCAGCGGACTCAAGACAGGGCAAAACTATGGCTACACCTTC. Its translation is CASSGLKTGQNYGYTF.

A remark on this clone: Other DNA sequences from this sample encode an identical CDR3 as well. CDR3 coding DNA: TGTGCCAGCAGTGAACTAGCGGGGGGGCAAGAGACCCAGTACTTC. It specifies CASSELAGGQETQYF. This sequence joins TRBV6-4 and TRBJ2-5, with TRBD2 matching over 13 bases. The CDR3 has 15 amino acids. The ends lost 3 bases at V and 2 bases at J; junction bases unmatched: 0. Per the germline V gene, CDR1 is MRHNA and CDR2 is SNTAGT.

This chain uses TRBV4-2 with TRBJ2-6, with 7 positions matching TRBD2. V lost 1 base to trimming and J lost 2 bases; unmatched junction nucleotides: 8. CDR1 and CDR2 from the germline V gene are LGHNA and YNFKEQ. This CDR3 is 18 amino acids long. As DNA, the CDR3 is TGTGCCAGCAGCCAAGGGCCCGTGGGGGGGGCTGGGGCCAACGTCCTGACTTTC. Translated: CASSQGPVGGAGANVLTF.

The chain combines TRBV19 with TRBJ2-2; D call uncertain. This CDR3 region has 14 residues. Trimming took off 1 base at V and 2 bases at J, with 5 bases between the two ends. Germline V CDR1 and CDR2: LNHDA, SQIVND (reference sequence). This CDR3 reads CASSIVENTGELFF. CDR3 bases: TGTGCCAGTAGTATAGTAGAAAACACCGGGGAGCTGTTTTTT.

The chain is built from TRBV7-2 and TRBJ1-2; 8 positions agree with TRBD1. This CDR3 is 14 amino acids long. Germline V gives CDR1 SGHTA, CDR2 FQGNSA. V lost 1 base and J lost 8; bases outside the gene matches: 6. CDR3: CASSLGMGQAGYTF. The CDR3 region has the DNA TGTGCCAGCAGCTTAGGGATGGGACAGGCGGGCTACACCTTC.

This sequence joins TRBV6-6 and TRBJ2-6, with D possibly TRBD1 on 6 matching bases. Germline CDR1 reads MNHNY; CDR2 reads SVGAGI (reference sequence). V gave up 1 base and J gave up 11 bases, with 12 bases separating them. This CDR3 is built from 14 residues. The CDR3 nucleotides are TGTGCCAGCAGTTACTTACAGGGATTGGACGTCCTGACTTTC. Its translation is CASSYLQGLDVLTF.

The V call is TRBV6-5, the J call TRBJ2-3, with 10 bases lining up with TRBD1. CDR3 length equals 16 residues. Germline V gives CDR1 MNHEY, CDR2 SVGAGI. Trimming took 2 bases from V and 4 from J; bases not matched to a gene: 6. CDR3 DNA sequence: TGTGCCAGCAGTTACCCAGGACAGGGGGGGGCAGATACGCAGTATTTT. Protein sequence: CASSYPGQGGADTQYF.

This clone was seen a single time. V and J are TRBV4-1 and TRBJ1-2; D possibly corresponds to TRBD1 (6 bases). CDR3 size: 15 residues. V was shortened by 3 bases and J by 2 bases, with 13 bases between the two germline ends. The germline V gene encodes CDR1 MGHRA and CDR2 YSYEKL. In nucleotides, the CDR3 is TGCGCCAGCAGCCAGGTAATCGGGACAAACTATGGCTACACCTTC. This sequence encodes CASSQVIGTNYGYTF.

This clone has a single count. V and J are TRBV19 and TRBJ1-1; D ambiguous. The CDR3 extends over 13 amino acids. Trimming took off 1 base at V and 2 bases at J, with 5 bases between the two ends. Looked up from germline, CDR1 is LNHDA and CDR2 is SQIVND (reference sequence). The CDR3 DNA sequence: TGTGCCAGTAGTATAGCAACTAACACTGAAGCTTTCTTT. Its protein product is CASSIATNTEAFF.